A selection of T cell receptor beta chains follows, all from one sample in a study of CD8 T cells in ankylosing spondylitis. MiXCR, run by TCRdb on the 5' RACE reads, gives a single entry per CDR3 protein. The data show tens of thousands of distinct CDR3 sequences, around 30% seen once. Sequencing was carried out using blood, either unsorted or a sorted T cell fraction (not recorded which). Source of these receptors: a male donor with ankylosing spondylitis or in good health (not recorded which). The CDR3 runs from the conserved cysteine through the conserved F or W. D genes are given only for firm matches. Clone size is not always given. Where it is, it says once, few, many or a class for expanded clones.

>TRBJ1-1|TRBV5-1|-|-
CASSFAPVGEAFF
TGCGCCAGCAGCTTTGCCCCGGTGGGGGAAGCTTTCTTT
>TRBJ1-1|TRBV5-5|-|-
CASSISIRVEAFF
TGTGCCAGCAGCATATCGATACGGGTTGAAGCTTTCTTT
>TRBJ2-3|TRBV29-1|-|TRBD2
CSSAGGSWTDTQYF
TGCAGCTCAGCCGGGGGGTCGTGGACAGATACGCAGTATTTT
>TRBJ1-4|TRBV20-1|few|TRBD1
CSARGGGGWRATNEKLFF
TGCAGTGCTAGAGGGGGAGGGGGCTGGAGAGCAACTAATGAAAAACTGTTTTTT
>TRBJ2-7|TRBV7-9|-|-
CASSGSWREQYF
TGTGCCAGCAGCGGGTCCTGGCGAGAGCAGTACTTC
>TRBJ1-2|TRBV18|-|-
CASSPGAIANYGYTF
TGTGCCAGCTCACCGGGGGCAATTGCTAACTATGGCTACACCTTC
>TRBJ1-2|TRBV27|-|-
CASSPDAVHGYTF
TGTGCCAGCAGTCCCGATGCGGTGCATGGCTACACCTTC
>TRBJ2-7|TRBV5-1|-|-
CASSPTRLEQYF
TGCGCCAGCAGCCCAACGCGGCTTGAGCAGTACTTC
>TRBJ1-6|TRBV12-3/TRBV12-4|few|-
CASSLMGGRMYNSPLHF
TGTGCCAGCAGTTTAATGGGAGGACGGATGTATAATTCACCCCTCCACTTT
>TRBJ2-5|TRBV7-9|-|-
CASSLGRGAEETQYF
TGTGCCAGCAGCTTAGGGAGGGGTGCCGAAGAGACCCAGTACTTC
>TRBJ1-3|TRBV12-3/TRBV12-4|-|-
CASSPDTGGNAIYF
TGTGCCAGCAGTCCAGACACCGGGGGAAACGCCATATATTTT
>TRBJ2-2|TRBV12-3/TRBV12-4|few|-
CASSLGTLNTGELFF
TGTGCCAGCAGTTTAGGGACATTAAACACCGGGGAGCTGTTTTTT
>TRBJ2-1|TRBV7-2|-|-
CASSVRKPGSSYNEQFF
TGTGCCAGCAGCGTCAGAAAGCCGGGCAGCTCCTACAATGAGCAGTTCTTC
>TRBJ2-3|TRBV20-1|many|-
CSARDPSAGDTQYF
TGCAGTGCTAGAGATCCTAGCGCGGGAGATACGCAGTATTTT
>TRBJ2-5|TRBV21-1|-|-
CASSSPCGPRGTQYF
TGTGCCAGCAGCAGCCCCTGCGGGCCCCGGGGAACCCAGTACTTC
>TRBJ2-7|TRBV10-3|few|-
CAISESLARGQSYSYEQYF
TGTGCCATCAGTGAGTCCTTGGCCCGGGGACAATCGTATTCCTACGAGCAGTACTTC
>TRBJ2-1|TRBV9|-|TRBD1
CASSGYPPGQGLRSSSYNEQFF
TGTGCCAGCAGCGGATACCCCCCGGGACAGGGCCTCAGAAGTAGCTCCTACAATGAGCAGTTCTTC
>TRBJ1-4|TRBV29-1|-|-
CSAKTGIHEKLFF
TGCAGCGCCAAGACAGGAATCCATGAAAAACTGTTTTTT
>TRBJ2-3|TRBV5-1|-|-
CASSVWTIDTQYF
TGTGCCAGCAGCGTTTGGACGATCGATACGCAGTATTTT
>TRBJ2-7|TRBV4-1|few|-
CASSVRADGVSSYEQYF
TGCGCCAGCAGCGTTCGAGCTGACGGGGTAAGCTCCTACGAGCAGTACTTC
>TRBJ1-5|TRBV18|-|-
CASSPDRNQPQHF
TGTGCCAGCTCACCGGACCGCAATCAGCCCCAGCATTTT
>TRBJ1-2|TRBV5-1|few|-
CASADVSEGREDYGYTF
TGCGCCAGCGCCGATGTGTCGGAGGGGAGGGAAGACTATGGCTACACCTTC
>TRBJ1-2|TRBV9|few|-
CASSVAEGGYTF
TGTGCCAGCAGCGTAGCTGAGGGCGGCTACACCTTC
>TRBJ2-3|TRBV7-7|-|-
CASSQDGDTQYF
TGTGCTAGCAGTCAAGACGGAGATACGCAGTATTTT
>TRBJ2-6|TRBV2|-|-
CASRYMDRYSGANVLTF
TGTGCCAGCAGGTACATGGACAGATACTCTGGGGCCAACGTCCTGACTTTC
>TRBJ2-3|TRBV20-1|-|-
CSAPRPKAGTDTQYF
TGCAGTGCGCCGCGCCCCAAGGCTGGCACAGATACGCAGTATTTT
>TRBJ2-3|TRBV2|few|TRBD2
CASSVGGYTDTQYF
TGTGCCAGCAGTGTGGGAGGGTACACAGATACGCAGTATTTT
>TRBJ2-5|TRBV5-1|-|-
CASSFPGAQETQYF
TGCGCCAGCAGCTTTCCGGGGGCACAAGAGACCCAGTACTTC
>TRBJ1-1|TRBV5-1|-|-
CASSWTIMNTEAFF
TGCGCCAGCAGCTGGACAATTATGAACACTGAAGCTTTCTTT
>TRBJ2-3|TRBV19|few|-
CASNHQGRTQYF
TGTGCCAGTAACCACCAGGGGAGGACGCAGTATTTT
>TRBJ1-5|TRBV7-9|few|-
CASGYRDQPQHF
TGTGCCAGCGGGTACAGGGATCAGCCCCAGCATTTT
>TRBJ1-5|TRBV15|-|-
CATSGALGGRGSNQPQHF
TGTGCCACCAGCGGAGCCCTGGGGGGCAGGGGAAGCAATCAGCCCCAGCATTTT
>TRBJ2-2|TRBV29-1|few|-
CSVHEGGNLYTGELFF
TGCAGCGTTCACGAGGGGGGCAACCTATATACCGGGGAGCTGTTTTTT
>TRBJ2-3|TRBV5-1|-|-
CASSRREFGASTDTQYF
TGCGCCAGCAGCCGGAGAGAGTTCGGGGCAAGCACAGATACGCAGTATTTT
>TRBJ1-2|TRBV12-3/TRBV12-4|many|-
CASSLSFGVPDGYTF
TGTGCCAGCAGTTTAAGCTTTGGGGTGCCGGATGGCTACACCTTC
>TRBJ2-1|TRBV12-3/TRBV12-4|-|-
CASSLSRASYNEQFF
TGTGCCAGCAGTTTATCCCGGGCTTCCTACAATGAGCAGTTCTTC
>TRBJ2-2|TRBV20-1|-|TRBD2
CSAYKAGVYTGELFF
TGCAGTGCTTATAAAGCGGGGGTGTACACCGGGGAGCTGTTTTTT
>TRBJ2-5|TRBV7-3|few|-
CASSLGGVETQYF
TGTGCCAGCAGCTTAGGAGGTGTGGAGACCCAGTACTTC
>TRBJ2-1|TRBV12-3/TRBV12-4|few|TRBD1
CASSPPGGRNEQFF
TGTGCCAGCAGCCCCCCAGGGGGAAGGAATGAGCAGTTCTTC
>TRBJ2-1|TRBV5-1|few|TRBD1
CASTSRGHDNEQFF
TGCGCCAGCACTAGCAGGGGGCATGACAATGAGCAGTTCTTC
>TRBJ1-1|TRBV7-9|-|-
CASSSGWGADTEAFF
TGTGCCAGCAGTTCGGGGTGGGGGGCCGACACTGAAGCTTTCTTT
>TRBJ1-1|TRBV20-1|-|TRBD1
CSARDLLGQMNTEAFF
TGCAGTGCTAGGGACCTGCTGGGACAGATGAACACTGAAGCTTTCTTT
>TRBJ2-5|TRBV5-5|few|TRBD2
CASSLGLAGETQYF
TGTGCCAGCAGCTTAGGACTAGCGGGAGAGACCCAGTACTTC